What follows are 20 T cell receptor beta chains derived from one specimen sequenced in a study of shared clonotypes between healthy human individuals. The data were produced by immunoSEQ multiplex PCR, yet TCRdb's version contains in-frame clones alone and is incomplete. In the table there are about 500,000 clones, 77% of which are singletons. The sequenced sample consisted of PBMCs. The receptors shown here come from a woman in her thirties or forties in good health. Some clones in this sample may be carry-over from other donors' samples.

The table lists this clone with a few counts. The V call is TRBV30, the J call TRBJ2-1, with D perhaps TRBD1 or TRBD2 (6 bases each). Germline V gene sequence: CDR1 GTSNPN, CDR2 SVGIG (reference sequence). Trimming removed 2 bases from V and 8 bases from J, with 10 bases in between. The CDR3 length is 12 residues. The CDR3 reads CAWSKGGDEQFF. For the CDR3, the DNA is TGTGCCTGGAGTAAGGGGGGCGATGAGCAGTTCTTC.

This chain's CDR3 is CASSPGSSRKNYGYTF. In nucleotides, the CDR3 is TGTGCCAGCTCCCCAGGGAGCAGCCGCAAGAACTATGGCTACACCTTC. V and J are TRBV27 and TRBJ1-2; weak D call: TRBD1 (5 bases). CDR1 and CDR2 from the germline V gene are MNHEY and SMNVEV (reference sequence). V was clipped by 8 bases and J by 2 bases, with 21 bases between them. This CDR3 is built from 16 residues.

The rearrangement links TRBV6-1 to TRBJ2-4, with D perhaps TRBD1 (7 bases). Trimming removed 8 bases from V and 6 bases from J, with 17 bases in between. The CDR3 spans 14 residues. Germline V gene data show CDR1 as MNHNS and CDR2 as SASEGT. CDR3 DNA: TGTGCCAGCGCTCCCGGGCGGGACAGAAACATTCAGTACTTC. This sequence encodes CASAPGRDRNIQYF.

This clone has just one count. The V gene is TRBV6-5, the J gene TRBJ2-7; 9 bases are shared with TRBD2. In germline, CDR1 is MNHEY, CDR2 SVGAGI. V lost 0 bases to trimming and J lost 3 bases; unmatched junction nucleotides: 6. This CDR3 has 16 residues. The CDR3: CASSYSTTSGNYEQYF. CDR3 sequence (DNA): TGTGCCAGCAGTTACTCGACGACTAGCGGTAACTACGAGCAGTACTTC.

The chain carries TRBV30 and TRBJ2-1, with no clear D. The germline CDR1 and CDR2 sequences are GTSNPN and SVGIG (reference sequence). Deletions cut 0 bases from V and 10 bases from J, with 10 bases between. This CDR3 is 12 amino acids long. This CDR3 is CAWSVAVGEQFF. Written as DNA, the CDR3 is TGTGCCTGGAGTGTCGCCGTGGGGGAGCAGTTCTTC.

V is TRBV28 and J is TRBJ2-3; TRBD2 aligns across 9 bases. V trimming: 1 base; J trimming: 10 bases; junction bases outside the gene matches: 9. Germline V gene sequence: CDR1 MDHEN, CDR2 SYDVKM. This CDR3 is 15 amino acids long. CDR3 amino acids: CASSLSISGSGAQYF. As DNA, the CDR3 is TGTGCCAGCAGTTTATCCATTAGCGGGAGCGGAGCGCAGTATTTT.

In the case of this clone: Since a far larger clone is one base different, this is likely a read error. Distinct nucleotide sequences in the sample also encode this CDR3. The chain carries TRBV4-1 and TRBJ2-1; 8 bases align to TRBD2. Germline loops: CDR1 MGHRA, CDR2 YSYEKL. The CDR3 loop spans 16 amino acids. V lost 1 base to trimming and J lost 4 bases; unmatched junction nucleotides: 6. The CDR3 DNA reads TGCGCCAGCAGCCAAGTCCCGGGAGGGCGGTACAATGAGCAGTTCTTC. Protein sequence: CASSQVPGGRYNEQFF.

For this clone: A read error is the likely source, as a far larger clone sits one nucleotide away. In the same sample, other DNA sequences code for this CDR3. The gene calls are TRBV30 and TRBJ2-7, with D perhaps matching TRBD1 (5 bases). This CDR3 comprises 12 residues. Germline V gene sequence: CDR1 GTSNPN, CDR2 SVGIG (reference sequence). CDR3 coding DNA: TGCGCCTGGAGTCCCAGGGTCAACGAGCAGTACTTC. It codes for CAWSPRVNEQYF.

This clone was seen just once. The rearrangement links TRBV9 to TRBJ2-3; D may be TRBD1 (6 bases). Germline CDR1 and CDR2: SGDLS and YYNGEE. This CDR3 is built from 16 residues. With 3 bases removed from V and 4 bases from J, the gap between germline ends came to 18 bases. As DNA, the CDR3 is TGTGCCAGCAGCGCCCCCCAGGGGCGCTTCCCAGATACGCAGTATTTT. This codes for CASSAPQGRFPDTQYF. Full variable domain (remainder filled in from reference TRBV9 and TRBJ2-3): DSGVTQTPKHLITATGQRVTLRCSPRSGDLSVYWYQQSLDQGLQFLIQYYNGEERAKGNILERFSAQQFPDLHSELNLSSLELGDSALYFCASSAPQGRFPDTQYFGPGTRLTVL.

DNA of the CDR3: TGTGCCAGCAGTGACGGGGGCGGTATCTCACCCCTCCACTTT. Translating it yields CASSDGGGISPLHF. The J gene is TRBJ1-6, the V gene TRBV2, with D perhaps matching TRBD1 (6 bases). In germline, CDR1 is SNHLY, CDR2 FYNNEI. This CDR3 comprises 14 residues. V lost 3 bases, J lost 10 bases, and 13 bases lay in between.

V is TRBV19 and J is TRBJ2-3; 8 nucleotides match TRBD1. There are 13 residues in the CDR3. V gave up 3 bases and J gave up 5 bases; unmatched junction bases: 1. CDR1 LNHDA and CDR2 SQIVND come from the germline V gene (reference sequence). The CDR3 nucleotides read TGTGCCAGTAGTATTGGACAGGGAGATACGCAGTATTTT. Its protein is CASSIGQGDTQYF.

The gene calls are TRBV7-3 and TRBJ2-1; 7 nucleotides match TRBD2. This CDR3 region has 15 residues. Germline CDR1 is SGHTA and CDR2 is FQGTGA. After removal of 1 base from V and 4 bases from J, the junction contained 4 bases not matched to a gene. CDR3 residues: CASSLRAGLYNEQFF. CDR3 in DNA: TGTGCCAGCAGCTTAAGGGCGGGACTATACAATGAGCAGTTCTTC.

V usage is TRBV19 and J usage is TRBJ1-5; tentative D call: TRBD1 (5 bases). Germline V CDR1 and CDR2: LNHDA, SQIVND (reference sequence). The CDR3 covers 13 residues. Trimming shortened V by 7 bases and J by 2 bases, and 9 bases separated the two germline ends. CDR3 loop: CASNRGGNQPQHF. The CDR3 DNA follows: TGTGCCAGTAATCGAGGGGGCAATCAGCCCCAGCATTTT.

This clone has only a few counts. The CDR3 DNA reads as TGTGCCAGTAGTATAGGCCGGTCCGGGAGTAACACCGGGGAGCTGTTTTTT. Translated, it gives CASSIGRSGSNTGELFF. The chain couples TRBV19 to TRBJ2-2; a possible D gene is TRBD2 (6 bases). This CDR3 region has 17 residues. V dropped 1 base and J dropped 2 bases, with 14 bases sitting between them. CDR1 LNHDA and CDR2 SQIVND come from the germline V gene (reference sequence).

A word on this clone: A far larger clone is just one base off, so this is likely a read error. This sequence joins TRBV28 and TRBJ1-1; D may be TRBD1 (5 bases). This CDR3 spans 18 amino acids. The germline CDR1 and CDR2 sequences are MDHEN and SYDVKM. As DNA, the CDR3 is TGTGTCAGCAGTTTACCTACCTCCACTAGGGGCGCGGTCACTGAAGCTTTCTTT. Amino acids: CVSSLPTSTRGAVTEAFF.

The chain has TRBV25-1 and TRBJ2-1; 7 nucleotides agree with TRBD1. V trimming: 3 bases; J trimming: 4 bases; junction bases outside the gene matches: 12. Per the germline V gene, CDR1 is MGHDK and CDR2 is SYGVNS. The CDR3 loop spans 17 amino acids. The chain's CDR3 is CASSETEGQDLYNEQFF. For the CDR3, the DNA is TGTGCCAGCAGTGAGACCGAAGGACAGGATCTTTACAATGAGCAGTTCTTC.

V is TRBV7-2 and J is TRBJ2-7, with 8 positions matching TRBD2. Germline V gives CDR1 SGHTA, CDR2 FQGNSA. The CDR3 has 15 amino acids. Trimming removed 1 base from V and 2 bases from J; junction bases left unmatched: 4. This CDR3 reads CASSLVSGGPYEQYF. The DNA of the CDR3 is TGTGCCAGCAGCTTAGTCTCGGGAGGGCCCTACGAGCAGTACTTC.

The chain combines TRBV4-3 with TRBJ2-2; D unresolved. This CDR3 spans 15 amino acids. V lost 4 bases, J lost 5 bases, and 14 bases lay in between. Germline CDR1 LGHNA, CDR2 YSLEER. The CDR3: CASSLIGPGTGELFF. The CDR3 DNA is TGCGCCAGCAGCCTGATTGGTCCCGGGACCGGGGAGCTGTTTTTT.

The sample holds one count of this clone. Written as DNA, the CDR3 is TGTGCCAGCAGGGGGCCCGCAGGGGGCTATGGCTACACCTTC. It specifies CASRGPAGGYGYTF. V usage is TRBV28 and J usage is TRBJ1-2; 7 bases line up with TRBD1. Germline V gene data show CDR1 as MDHEN and CDR2 as SYDVKM. The junction had 8 bases not matched to a gene; V was cut back by 6 bases and J by 4 bases. The CDR3 totals 14 residues.

The genes are TRBV15 and TRBJ2-7, with D perhaps matching TRBD2 (6 bases). V lost 0 bases, J lost 4 bases, and 13 bases lay in between. CDR1 LNHNV and CDR2 YYDKDF come from the germline V gene (reference sequence). This CDR3 comprises 15 residues. The CDR3 sequence: CATSRDRGTPYEQYF. CDR3 in DNA: TGTGCCACCAGCAGAGATAGAGGGACTCCTTACGAGCAGTACTTC. The full variable domain, with the rest looked up from reference TRBV15 and TRBJ2-7, is DAMVIQNPRYQVTQFGKPVTLSCSQTLNHNVMYWYQQKSSQAPKLLFHYYDKDFNNEADTPDNFQSRRPNTSFCFLDIRSPGLGDTAMYLCATSRDRGTPYEQYFGPGTRLTVT.